This T cell receptor (beta chain) was sequenced for a study of CD8+CD57+ T cells in acquired aplastic anemia. The overall study: CD4+ cell libraries from healthy donors averaged approximately 10 million reads. General study points: The same twenty-nine CD8+ CDR3 sequences occurred in patients and in controls.

Germline CDR1 PRHDT, CDR2 FYEKMQ (reference sequence). The CDR3 loop spans 15 amino acids. As concerns this clonotype: What it binds is not known. Its ends do not fully match the called genes, so a read error is possible.

Profiles of TCR beta VDJ and CDR3 were generated from a genomic DNA template. TCRdb re-derived calls from the reads in MiXCR, one entry per CDR3 protein. Of tens of thousands of distinct CDR3 sequences in the sample, around half were seen once. This receptor was identified in a human donor in good health, serving as a control. Sequenced sample: sorted CD4+, CD8+, or CD8+CD57+ T cells (not recorded which) from PBMCs. This chain uses TRBV13 with TRBJ2-5, with TRBD1 as a possible D gene (6 bases). The CDR3 nucleotides are TGTGCCAGCAGCTCCGGGGTCAGGGGTTATCAGACCCGGTACTTC. It encodes CASSSGVRGYQTRYF.